What follows are 18 T cell receptor beta chains derived from one specimen sequenced in a study of CD8 T cells in Susac syndrome. Random hexamers were used to reverse transcribe roughly 0.5 to 1 ug of RNA. TCRdb redid the calling of the immunoSEQ multiplex PCR reads with MiXCR, one entry per CDR3 protein. The sample consists of roughly 89,000 distinct CDR3 sequences, approximately 96% of them appearing once. The specimen sequenced was CD8+ T cells from PBMCs. The receptors derive from a human donor with Susac syndrome.

The chain employs TRBV15 and TRBJ2-7; 7 bases fit TRBD1. Germline lookup yields CDR1 LNHNV and CDR2 YYDKDF (reference sequence). The CDR3 extends over 14 amino acids. Trimming took 5 bases from V and 6 from J; bases not matched to a gene: 10. For the CDR3, the DNA is TGTGCCACCAGCGACCGGGTCAAGGGGGCCGAGCAGTACTTC. It is translated as CATSDRVKGAEQYF.

The chain uses TRBV29-1 and TRBJ2-2, with D tentatively TRBD1 (5 bases). The CDR3 runs to 12 residues. Trimming left V 4 bases short and J 5 bases short, with 8 bases between. Germline loops: CDR1 SQVTM, CDR2 ANQGSEA. The CDR3 DNA follows: TGCAGCGTTGCGGCAGGGACCGGGGAGCTGTTTTTT. This sequence encodes CSVAAGTGELFF.

The J gene is TRBJ1-1, the V gene TRBV4-1; no clear D gene. The ends were cut back, 0 bases at V and 3 bases at J, with 8 bases in the middle. Germline CDR1 is MGHRA and CDR2 is YSYEKL. The CDR3 loop spans 14 amino acids. CDR3 sequence reads: CASSQERRHTEAFF. The CDR3 DNA sequence: TGCGCCAGCAGCCAAGAAAGGCGGCACACTGAAGCTTTCTTT.

This sequence joins TRBV5-1 and TRBJ2-5; 7 nucleotides align to TRBD2. The length of the CDR3 is 15 residues. Per the germline V gene, CDR1 is SGHRS and CDR2 is YFSETQ. The J segment lost 0 bases and the V segment lost 4 bases, leaving 6 bases of the junction unmatched. In DNA, the CDR3 is TGCGCCAGCAGCCTGGGGGGGATGTACCAAGAGACCCAGTACTTC. Protein sequence: CASSLGGMYQETQYF.

V gene TRBV14 combines with J gene TRBJ2-1; 7 nucleotides match TRBD1. Germline CDR1 SGHDN, CDR2 FVKESK. Trimming at V came to 0 bases and at J to 10 bases, leaving 6 bases not matched to a gene. The CDR3 is 14 amino acids. The CDR3 bases are TGTGCCAGCAGCCAAGAAGTCGGGACAGCGGAGCAGTTCTTC. The encoded protein is CASSQEVGTAEQFF.

The chain links TRBV29-1 to TRBJ2-2; D is perhaps TRBD2 (6 bases). The CDR3 extends over 14 amino acids. Germline assignment: CDR1 SQVTM and CDR2 ANQGSEA. Between the trimmed V and J ends, which lost 0 bases and 4 bases, there was a span of 9 bases. This chain's CDR3 is CSVEDFGGTGELFF. The CDR3 nucleotides read TGCAGCGTTGAAGATTTCGGGGGCACCGGGGAGCTGTTTTTT.

J is TRBJ1-2 and V is TRBV30; D remains unclear. V shed 5 bases and J shed 4 bases, with 14 bases lying between them. Germline CDR1 GTSNPN, CDR2 SVGIG (reference sequence). The CDR3 covers 13 residues. CDR3 in amino acids: CAWFSGFGYGYTF. For the CDR3, the DNA is TGTGCCTGGTTTTCAGGCTTCGGCTATGGCTACACCTTC. Filled out from reference TRBV30 and TRBJ1-2, the complete variable domain reads SQTIHQWPATLVQPVGSPLSLECTVEGTSNPNLYWYRQAAGRGLQLLFYSVGIGQISSEVPQNLSASRPQDRQFILSSKKLLLSDSGFYLCAWFSGFGYGYTFGSGTRLTVV.

The chain uses TRBV11-2 and TRBJ1-1; D not resolved. Looked up from germline, CDR1 is SGHAT and CDR2 is FQNNGV. Trimming took 4 bases from V and 5 from J, leaving 11 bases between them. The CDR3 extends over 13 amino acids. Here the CDR3 reads CASSSFPGTEAFF. In DNA, the CDR3 is TGTGCCAGCAGCTCATTCCCCGGGACTGAAGCTTTCTTT. Combining the CDR3 with reference TRBV11-2 and TRBJ1-1 gives the whole variable domain EAGVAQSPRYKIIEKRQSVAFWCNPISGHATLYWYQQILGQGPKLLIQFQNNGVVDDSQLPKDRFSAERLKGVDSTLKIQPAKLEDSAVYLCASSSFPGTEAFFGQGTRLTVV.

The chain carries TRBV19 and TRBJ1-5; possibly TRBD1 for D (5 bases). This CDR3 spans 15 amino acids. Germline loops: CDR1 LNHDA, CDR2 SQIVND (reference sequence). V lost 5 bases and J 0 bases, leaving 11 bases between the germline ends. The CDR3 spells CASSWKGPSNQPQHF. CDR3 coding DNA: TGTGCCAGTAGTTGGAAGGGACCTAGCAATCAGCCCCAGCATTTT.

CDR3 loop: CASSGGTQYF. Here the CDR3 DNA reads TGTGCCAGCTCCGGCGGTACGCAGTATTTT. The chain couples TRBV6-2 or TRBV6-3 to TRBJ2-3; the D is unclear. Looked up from germline, CDR1 is MNHEY and CDR2 is SVGEGT. V lost 8 bases and J lost 8, with 8 bases in between. The CDR3 runs 10 residues.

V gene TRBV20-1 combines with J gene TRBJ1-5; 7 bases are a match to TRBD1. The junction had 3 bases not matched to a gene; V was cut back by 5 bases and J by 2 bases. Germline V gene sequence: CDR1 DFQATT, CDR2 SNEGSKA (reference sequence). The CDR3 length is 13 residues. CDR3 DNA sequence: TGCAGTGCTGACAGGGATGGCAATCAGCCCCAGCATTTT. Its translation: CSADRDGNQPQHF.

The gene calls are TRBV3-1 and TRBJ2-7; 7 bases are shared with TRBD2. The CDR3 is 15 residues long. Germline V gene lookup returns CDR1 LGHDT and CDR2 YNNKEL (reference sequence). With V trimmed by 4 bases and J by 4 bases, 10 bases remained unmatched. CDR3 sequence reads: CASSPGGRAWYEQYF. Here the CDR3 DNA reads TGTGCCAGCAGCCCCGGCGGGAGAGCCTGGTACGAGCAGTACTTC.

The chain recombines TRBV29-1 with TRBJ1-1; tentatively, D is TRBD1 (5 bases). With 8 bases removed from V and 5 bases from J, the gap between germline ends came to 15 bases. Germline V gene sequence: CDR1 SQVTM, CDR2 ANQGSEA. The CDR3 length is 12 residues. CDR3 DNA: TGCAGCTCCCTAAGTGGGGGGACTGAAGCTTTCTTT. Translating it yields CSSLSGGTEAFF.

The chain carries TRBV4-3 and TRBJ2-1; D might be TRBD2 (7 bases). V dropped 0 bases and J dropped 0 bases, with 15 bases sitting between them. Germline values: CDR1 LGHNA, CDR2 YSLEER. The CDR3 runs 18 residues. The CDR3 sequence: CASSQEGGAQSSYNEQFF. The DNA of the CDR3 is TGCGCCAGCAGCCAAGAGGGGGGGGCGCAAAGCTCCTACAATGAGCAGTTCTTC.

The chain has TRBV12-3 or TRBV12-4 and TRBJ2-2; D unclear. V was pared by 7 bases and J by 3 bases, with 9 bases between. This CDR3 has 13 amino acids. The CDR3 reads CASTPRDTGELFF. The CDR3 DNA is TGTGCCAGCACCCCCCGGGACACCGGGGAGCTGTTTTTT.

The J gene is TRBJ2-3, the V gene TRBV3-1; the D gene is possibly TRBD1 (7 bases). Trimming took off 1 base at V and 6 bases at J, with 17 bases between the two ends. This CDR3 has 16 amino acids. Germline assignment: CDR1 LGHDT and CDR2 YNNKEL (reference sequence). In DNA form, the CDR3 reads TGTGCCAGCAGCCAAGGACAGGGAGGCATTGGGGATACGCAGTATTTT. As protein: CASSQGQGGIGDTQYF.

V usage is TRBV20-1 and J usage is TRBJ2-1; 14 bases map to TRBD2. The germline CDR1 and CDR2 sequences are DFQATT and SNEGSKA (reference sequence). CDR3 length: 18 amino acids. The trim removed 6 bases at V and 2 bases at J, leaving 12 bases unmatched. CDR3 bases: TGCAGTGCAGAAGAGGGGGGACTAGCGGGAGTTGCCTACAATGAGCAGTTCTTC. Translated, it gives CSAEEGGLAGVAYNEQFF.

CDR3 bases: TGTGCCAGCAGTGAAGCCATGGGTCCAGAAGCTTTCTTT. Protein sequence: CASSEAMGPEAFF. This sequence joins TRBV2 and TRBJ1-1; D gene ambiguous. The V gene lost 0 bases and the J gene lost 8 bases, with 10 bases spanning the gap. Germline values: CDR1 SNHLY, CDR2 FYNNEI. This CDR3 region has 13 residues.